This is a list of T cell receptor beta chains from one sample in a study of Ad26.COV2.S vaccination and SARS-CoV-2 variants. This table comes from immunoSEQ multiplex PCR, and its TCRdb copy is limited to in-frame clones, with some not included. Seen here are about 320,000 clones, around four fifths observed once, and the top ten hold under 2.5%. Sequencing used peripheral blood, obtained in a trial of Ad26.COV2.S vaccine versus placebo. These receptors originate from a person between 18 and 59 years old who received the Ad26.COV2.S COVID-19 vaccine or a placebo. Each CDR3 is given with its conserved first and last residue. The D gene is left open where the match is weak. Clone size, where shown, is once, few, many, or a class for clones that have expanded.

J gene,D gene,clone size,V gene,CDR3 DNA,CDR3 protein
TRBJ1-5,.,.,TRBV7-8,TGTGCCAGCAGCTTACGGGTCTCTGGGCCCCAGCATTTT,CASSLRVSGPQHF
TRBJ1-3,.,.,TRBV7-8,TGTGCCAGCAGGAGGGGGAACACCATATATTTT,CASRRGNTIYF
TRBJ2-7,.,.,TRBV6-6,TGTGCCAGCAGTTATAGTCCTTACGAGCAGTACTTC,CASSYSPYEQYF
TRBJ2-5,TRBD1,once,TRBV28,TGTGCCAGCCGAACCCTGGGACAGGGCGCCCAAGAGACCCAGTACTTC,CASRTLGQGAQETQYF
TRBJ2-2,TRBD1,.,TRBV6-5,TGTGCCAGCACCAAAGGGACAGTAGAGACCGGGGAGCTGTTTTTT,CASTKGTVETGELFF
TRBJ1-2,.,.,TRBV28,TGTGCCAGCAGTTCGGAGGGGAGGCCCTACGAGGGCTACACCTTC,CASSSEGRPYEGYTF
TRBJ2-2,TRBD1,.,TRBV7-9,TGTGCCAGCAGCGACCAGGGGGGACAGGGGGACACCGGGGAGCTGTTTTTT,CASSDQGGQGDTGELFF
TRBJ1-5,TRBD1,.,TRBV5-5,TGTGCCAGCAGCCGTACAGGGGGCAATCAGCCCCAGCATTTT,CASSRTGGNQPQHF
TRBJ2-1,.,few,TRBV18,TGTGCCAGCTCACCAGGAGGGAATGAGCAGTTCTTC,CASSPGGNEQFF
TRBJ2-5,.,.,TRBV5-1,TGCGCCAGCAGCTTGGAAGAGACCCAGTACTTC,CASSLEETQYF
TRBJ2-5,TRBD2,.,TRBV5-1,TGCGCCAGCAGGGATCTAGCGGGGCGGGAGACCCAGTACTTC,CASRDLAGRETQYF
TRBJ1-2,TRBD1,.,TRBV10-3,TGTGCCATCAGTGAGTCTTTCGACAGGGCCAACTATGGCTACACCTTC,CAISESFDRANYGYTF
TRBJ2-3,.,once,TRBV9,TGTGCCAGCAGCCCCAGGGTAGCAGATACGCAGTATTTT,CASSPRVADTQYF
TRBJ2-4,TRBD1,.,TRBV5-4,TGTGCCAGCAGCTACGACAGGGGAGACATTCAGTACTTC,CASSYDRGDIQYF
TRBJ2-6,TRBD1,few,TRBV11-1,TGTGCCAGCAGCTTCGACAGGGTCACTGGGGCCAACGTCCTGACTTTC,CASSFDRVTGANVLTF
TRBJ2-1,.,.,TRBV5-8,TGTGCCAGCTGCGCGGGGCTAGATAGAGAGCAGTTCTTC,CASCAGLDREQFF
TRBJ1-2,.,.,TRBV25-1,TGTGCCAGCAGCGTTGCGGGGGTTTATGGCTACACCTTC,CASSVAGVYGYTF
TRBJ2-3,TRBD1,.,TRBV3-1/TRBV3-2,TGTGCCAGCAGCCAAAGGACAGGGCGCACAGATACGCAGTATTTT,CASSQRTGRTDTQYF
TRBJ1-1,.,.,TRBV14,TGTGCCAGCAGCCAAGATGGGGGCACTGAAGCTTTCTTT,CASSQDGGTEAFF
TRBJ2-7,TRBD1,once,TRBV2,TGTGCCAGCGTTGGGACAGCCTACGAGCAGTACTTC,CASVGTAYEQYF
TRBJ1-5,.,.,TRBV3-1/TRBV3-2,TGTGCCAGCAGCCTAAGTATGGGGGGCGGTCAGCCCCAGCATTTT,CASSLSMGGGQPQHF
TRBJ2-1,TRBD1,few,TRBV6-2/TRBV6-3,TGTGCCAGCAGTTACGTCTCGGGACAGGGTAGCTCCTACAATGAGCAGTTCTTC,CASSYVSGQGSSYNEQFF
TRBJ2-3,TRBD2,.,TRBV6-2/TRBV6-3,TGTGCCAGCAGTACGTGGGGAACTAGCGGAAGCACGCGCGATACGCAGTATTTT,CASSTWGTSGSTRDTQYF
TRBJ1-1,.,.,TRBV11-2,TGTGCCAGCAGCTTAGATTATACAGGGACCACTGAAGCTTTCTTT,CASSLDYTGTTEAFF
TRBJ2-1,TRBD2,.,TRBV4-2,TGTGCCAGCAGCCTACGGGGGGGCCTTTACAATGAGCAGTTCTTC,CASSLRGGLYNEQFF
TRBJ2-2,.,.,TRBV7-9,TGTGCCAGCAGCTTAGGTAGTAAGAACACCGGGGAGCTGTTTTTT,CASSLGSKNTGELFF
TRBJ1-3,.,.,TRBV4-2,TGTGCCAGCAGCCAAGATCTCTGGGCCCCTTCTGGAAACACCATATATTTT,CASSQDLWAPSGNTIYF
TRBJ2-7,.,.,TRBV12-3/TRBV12-4,TGTGCCAGCAGCGCAGGGGTAGAGTACGAGCAGTACTTC,CASSAGVEYEQYF
TRBJ2-5,.,.,TRBV20-1,TGCAGTGCTGGCCCGAGAGGGACCCAGTACTTC,CSAGPRGTQYF
TRBJ2-7,TRBD2,.,TRBV5-6,TGTGCCAGCAGCCCCTTCGGGGGGAACTACGAGCAGTACTTC,CASSPFGGNYEQYF
TRBJ1-2,.,.,TRBV19,TGTGCCAGCGACATTTCAGGGCAGGGGTATGCTGGCTACACCTTC,CASDISGQGYAGYTF
TRBJ2-7,TRBD1,.,TRBV19,TGTGCCAGGAATCTGGGACAGTCCGGCTACGAGCAGTACTTC,CARNLGQSGYEQYF
TRBJ1-3,.,.,TRBV10-3,TGTGCCATCAGTGAGTCGGTGGTCTCTGGAAACACCATATATTTT,CAISESVVSGNTIYF
TRBJ2-3,.,.,TRBV5-1,TGCGCCAGCAGACTCGGTCCCGGATTAGATACGCAGTATTTT,CASRLGPGLDTQYF
TRBJ2-5,.,.,TRBV5-1,TGCGCCAGCAGGAGGGCAGAGGGCCAAGAGACCCAGTACTTC,CASRRAEGQETQYF
TRBJ2-5,TRBD1,.,TRBV5-1,TGCGCCAGCAGCTTGGCTTTAGGACAGGCTCAAGAGACCCAGTACTTC,CASSLALGQAQETQYF
TRBJ1-4,.,.,TRBV27,TGTGCCAGCAGCTTCTTAAGGGGAGGTGAAAAACTGTTTTTT,CASSFLRGGEKLFF